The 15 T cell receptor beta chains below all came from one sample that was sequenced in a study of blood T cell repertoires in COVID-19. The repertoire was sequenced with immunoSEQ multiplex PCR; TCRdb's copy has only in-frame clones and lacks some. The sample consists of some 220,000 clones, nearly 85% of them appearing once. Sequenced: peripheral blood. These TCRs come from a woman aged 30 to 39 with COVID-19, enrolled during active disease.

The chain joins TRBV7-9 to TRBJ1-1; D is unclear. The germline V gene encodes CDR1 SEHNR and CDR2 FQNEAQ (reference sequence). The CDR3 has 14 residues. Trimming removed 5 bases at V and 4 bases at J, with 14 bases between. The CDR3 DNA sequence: TGTGCCAGCAGCCCTAGGGAGGGAGGCACTGAAGCTTTCTTT. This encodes CASSPREGGTEAFF.

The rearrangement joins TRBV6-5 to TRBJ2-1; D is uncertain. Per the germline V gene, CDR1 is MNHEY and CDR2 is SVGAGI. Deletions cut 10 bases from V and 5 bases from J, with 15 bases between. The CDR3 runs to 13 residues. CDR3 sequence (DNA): TGTGCCACCCGACTCGACCGAAACAATGAGCAGTTCTTC. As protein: CATRLDRNNEQFF.

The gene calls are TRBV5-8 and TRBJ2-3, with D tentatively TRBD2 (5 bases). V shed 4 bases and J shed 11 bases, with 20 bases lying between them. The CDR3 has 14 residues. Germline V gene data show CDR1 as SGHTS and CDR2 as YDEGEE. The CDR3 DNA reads TGTGCCAGCAGCCAAATACCCCCCGAGGACTTGCAGTATTTT. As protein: CASSQIPPEDLQYF.

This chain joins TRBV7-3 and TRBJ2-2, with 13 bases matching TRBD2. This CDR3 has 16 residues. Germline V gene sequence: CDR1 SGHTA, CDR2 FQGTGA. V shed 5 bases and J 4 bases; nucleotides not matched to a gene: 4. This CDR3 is CASSPRLAGGTGELFF. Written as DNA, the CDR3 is TGTGCCAGCAGCCCAAGACTAGCGGGAGGCACCGGGGAGCTGTTTTTT.

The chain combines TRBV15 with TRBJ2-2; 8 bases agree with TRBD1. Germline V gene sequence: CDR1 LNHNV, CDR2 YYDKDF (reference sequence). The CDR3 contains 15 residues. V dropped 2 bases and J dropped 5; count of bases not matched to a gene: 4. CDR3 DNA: TGTGCCACCAGCAGACAGGGGGCGTGGACCGGGGAGCTGTTTTTT. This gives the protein CATSRQGAWTGELFF.

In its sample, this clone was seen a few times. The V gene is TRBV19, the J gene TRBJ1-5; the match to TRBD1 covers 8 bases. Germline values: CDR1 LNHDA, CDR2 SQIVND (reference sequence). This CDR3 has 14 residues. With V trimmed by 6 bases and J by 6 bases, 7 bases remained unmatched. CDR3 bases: TGTGCCAGTAGGAAAACAGGGGGGATTCAGCCCCAGCATTTT. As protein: CASRKTGGIQPQHF.

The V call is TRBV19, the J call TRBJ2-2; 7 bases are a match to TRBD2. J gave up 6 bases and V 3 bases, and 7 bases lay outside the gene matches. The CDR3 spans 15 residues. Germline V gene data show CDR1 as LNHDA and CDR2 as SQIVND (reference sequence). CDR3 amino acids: CASSIRLGGPGELFF. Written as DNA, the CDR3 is TGTGCCAGTAGTATTAGATTGGGAGGGCCCGGGGAGCTGTTTTTT.

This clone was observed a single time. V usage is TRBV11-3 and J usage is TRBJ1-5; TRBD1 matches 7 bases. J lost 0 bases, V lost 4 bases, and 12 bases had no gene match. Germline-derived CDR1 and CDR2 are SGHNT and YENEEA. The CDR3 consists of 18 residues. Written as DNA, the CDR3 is TGTGCCAGCAGCTCCGGATTGAGGGGGCCTTATAGCAATCAGCCCCAGCATTTT. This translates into CASSSGLRGPYSNQPQHF.

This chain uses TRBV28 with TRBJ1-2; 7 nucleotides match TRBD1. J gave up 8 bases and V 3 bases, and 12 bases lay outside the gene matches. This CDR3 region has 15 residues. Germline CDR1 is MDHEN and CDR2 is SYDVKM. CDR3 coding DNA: TGTGCCAGCAGTTTCCGACAGGGCGGAATTAAGGGCTACACCTTC. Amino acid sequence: CASSFRQGGIKGYTF.

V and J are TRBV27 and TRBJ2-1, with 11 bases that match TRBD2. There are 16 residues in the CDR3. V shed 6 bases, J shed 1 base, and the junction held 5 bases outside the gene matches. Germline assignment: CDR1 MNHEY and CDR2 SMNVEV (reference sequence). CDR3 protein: CASSELAGESYNEQFF. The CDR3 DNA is TGTGCCAGCAGCGAACTAGCGGGAGAATCCTACAATGAGCAGTTCTTC.

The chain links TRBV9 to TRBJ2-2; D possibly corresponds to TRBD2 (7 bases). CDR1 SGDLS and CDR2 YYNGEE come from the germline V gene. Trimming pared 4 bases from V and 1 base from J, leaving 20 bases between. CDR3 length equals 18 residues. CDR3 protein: CASSNRLAPDRNTGELFF. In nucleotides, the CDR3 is TGTGCCAGCAGCAATCGACTAGCCCCGGACAGGAACACCGGGGAGCTGTTTTTT.

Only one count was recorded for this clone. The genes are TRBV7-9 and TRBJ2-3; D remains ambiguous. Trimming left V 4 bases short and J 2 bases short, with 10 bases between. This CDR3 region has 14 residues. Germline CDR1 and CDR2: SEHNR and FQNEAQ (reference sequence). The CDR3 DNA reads TGTGCCAGCAGCTACCGACAAGACACAGATACGCAGTATTTT. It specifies CASSYRQDTDTQYF.

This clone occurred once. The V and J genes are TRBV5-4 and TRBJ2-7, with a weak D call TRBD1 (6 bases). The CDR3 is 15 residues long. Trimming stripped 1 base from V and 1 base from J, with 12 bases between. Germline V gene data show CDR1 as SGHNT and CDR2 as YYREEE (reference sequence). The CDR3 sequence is CASSLMGQVSYEQYF. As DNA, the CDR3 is TGTGCCAGCAGCTTGATGGGACAAGTTTCCTACGAGCAGTACTTC.

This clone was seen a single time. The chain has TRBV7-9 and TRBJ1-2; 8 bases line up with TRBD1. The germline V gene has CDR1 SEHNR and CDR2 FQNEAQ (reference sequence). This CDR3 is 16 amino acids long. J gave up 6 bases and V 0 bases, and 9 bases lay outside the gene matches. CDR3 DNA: TGTGCCAGCAGCTTAGCGAGACAGGGGAGGTTAGATGGCTACACCTTC. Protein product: CASSLARQGRLDGYTF.

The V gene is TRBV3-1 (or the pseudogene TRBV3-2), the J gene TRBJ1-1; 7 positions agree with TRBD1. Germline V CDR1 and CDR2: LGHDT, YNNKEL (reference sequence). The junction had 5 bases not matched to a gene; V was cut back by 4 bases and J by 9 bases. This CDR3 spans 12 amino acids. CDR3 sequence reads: CASSPTGAQAFF. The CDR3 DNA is TGTGCCAGCAGCCCAACAGGGGCACAAGCTTTCTTT.